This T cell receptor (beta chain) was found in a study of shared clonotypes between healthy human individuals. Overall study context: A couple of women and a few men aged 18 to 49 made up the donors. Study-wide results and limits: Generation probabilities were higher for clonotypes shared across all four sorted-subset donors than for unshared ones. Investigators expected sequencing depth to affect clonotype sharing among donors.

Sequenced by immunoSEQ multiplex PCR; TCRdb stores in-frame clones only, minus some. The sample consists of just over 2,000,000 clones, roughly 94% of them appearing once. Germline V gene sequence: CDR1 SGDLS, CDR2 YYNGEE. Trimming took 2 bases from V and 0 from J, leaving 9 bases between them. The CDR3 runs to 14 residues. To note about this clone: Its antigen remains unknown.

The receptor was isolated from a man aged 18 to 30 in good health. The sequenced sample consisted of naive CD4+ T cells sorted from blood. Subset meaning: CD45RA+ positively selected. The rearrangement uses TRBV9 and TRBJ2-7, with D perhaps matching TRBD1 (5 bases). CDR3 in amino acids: CASSVSDNSYEQYF. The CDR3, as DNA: TGTGCCAGCAGCGTTTCGGACAACTCCTACGAGCAGTACTTC.